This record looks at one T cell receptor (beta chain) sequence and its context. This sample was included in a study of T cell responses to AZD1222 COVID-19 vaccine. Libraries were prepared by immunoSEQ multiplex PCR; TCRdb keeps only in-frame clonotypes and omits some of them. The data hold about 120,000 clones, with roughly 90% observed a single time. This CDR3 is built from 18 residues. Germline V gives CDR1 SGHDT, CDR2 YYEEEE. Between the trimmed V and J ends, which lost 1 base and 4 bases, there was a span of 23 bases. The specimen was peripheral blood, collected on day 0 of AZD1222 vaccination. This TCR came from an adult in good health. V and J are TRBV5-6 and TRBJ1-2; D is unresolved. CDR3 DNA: TGTGCCAGCAGCTTGAACCCCTTACGGGGTCTTTTTGTCTATGGCTACACCTTC. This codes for CASSLNPLRGLFVYGYTF.